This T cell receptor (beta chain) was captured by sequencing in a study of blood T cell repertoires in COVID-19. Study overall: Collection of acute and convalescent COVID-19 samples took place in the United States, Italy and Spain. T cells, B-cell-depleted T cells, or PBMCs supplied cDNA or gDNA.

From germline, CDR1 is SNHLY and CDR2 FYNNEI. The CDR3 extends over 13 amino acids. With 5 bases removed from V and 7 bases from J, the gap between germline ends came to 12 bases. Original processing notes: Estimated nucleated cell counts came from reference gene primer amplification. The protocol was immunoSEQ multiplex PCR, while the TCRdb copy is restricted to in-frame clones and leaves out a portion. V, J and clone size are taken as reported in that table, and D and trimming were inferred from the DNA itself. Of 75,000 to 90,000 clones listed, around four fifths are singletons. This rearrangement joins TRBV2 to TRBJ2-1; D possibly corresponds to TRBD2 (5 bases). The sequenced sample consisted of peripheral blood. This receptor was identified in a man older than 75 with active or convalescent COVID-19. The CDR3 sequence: CASSLTSGNEQFF. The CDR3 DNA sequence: TGTGCCAGCAGTCTTACCTCGGGGAATGAGCAGTTCTTC.